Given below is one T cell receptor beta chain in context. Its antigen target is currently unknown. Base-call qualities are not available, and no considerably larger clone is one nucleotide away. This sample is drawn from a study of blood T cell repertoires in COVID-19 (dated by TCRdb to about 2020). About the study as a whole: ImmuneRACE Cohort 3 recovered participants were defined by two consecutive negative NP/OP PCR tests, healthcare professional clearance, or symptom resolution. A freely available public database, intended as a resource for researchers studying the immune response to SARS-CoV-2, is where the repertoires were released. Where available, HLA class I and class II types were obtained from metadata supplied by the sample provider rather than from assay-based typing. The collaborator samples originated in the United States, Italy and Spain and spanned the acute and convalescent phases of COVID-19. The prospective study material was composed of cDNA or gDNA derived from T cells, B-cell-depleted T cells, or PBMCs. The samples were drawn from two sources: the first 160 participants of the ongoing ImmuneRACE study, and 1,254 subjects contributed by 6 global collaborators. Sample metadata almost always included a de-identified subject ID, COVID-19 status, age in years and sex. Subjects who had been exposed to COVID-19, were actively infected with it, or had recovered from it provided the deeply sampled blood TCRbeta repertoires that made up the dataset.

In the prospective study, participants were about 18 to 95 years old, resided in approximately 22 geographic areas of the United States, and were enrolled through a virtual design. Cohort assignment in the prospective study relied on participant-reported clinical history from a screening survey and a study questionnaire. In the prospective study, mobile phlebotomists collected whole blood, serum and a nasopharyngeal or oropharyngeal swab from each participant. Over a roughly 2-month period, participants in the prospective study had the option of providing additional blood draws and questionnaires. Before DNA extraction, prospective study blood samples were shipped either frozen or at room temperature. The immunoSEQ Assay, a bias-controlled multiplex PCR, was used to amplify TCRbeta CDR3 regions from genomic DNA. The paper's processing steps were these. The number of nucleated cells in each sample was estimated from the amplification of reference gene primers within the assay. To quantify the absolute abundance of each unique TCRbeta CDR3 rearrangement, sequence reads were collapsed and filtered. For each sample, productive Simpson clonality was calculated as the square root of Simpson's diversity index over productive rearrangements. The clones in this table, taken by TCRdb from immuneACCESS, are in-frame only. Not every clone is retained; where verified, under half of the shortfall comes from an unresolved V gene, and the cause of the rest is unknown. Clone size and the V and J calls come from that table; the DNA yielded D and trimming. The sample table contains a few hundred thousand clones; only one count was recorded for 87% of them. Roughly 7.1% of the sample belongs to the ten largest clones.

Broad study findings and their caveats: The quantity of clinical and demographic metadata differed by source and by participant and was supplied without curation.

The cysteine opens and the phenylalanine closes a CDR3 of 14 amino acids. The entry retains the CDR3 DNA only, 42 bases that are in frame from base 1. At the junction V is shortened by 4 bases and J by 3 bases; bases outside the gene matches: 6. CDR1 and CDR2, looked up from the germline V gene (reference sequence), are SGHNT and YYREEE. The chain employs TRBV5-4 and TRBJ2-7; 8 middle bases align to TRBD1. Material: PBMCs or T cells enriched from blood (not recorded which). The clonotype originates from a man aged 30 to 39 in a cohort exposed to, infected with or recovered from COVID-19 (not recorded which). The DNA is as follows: TGTGCCAGCAGCCTAAGGACAGGGAGCTACGAGCAGTACTTC. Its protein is CASSLRTGSYEQYF.